A single sample is the source of the 12 T cell receptor beta chains below, sequenced in a study of Graves' ophthalmopathy and Graves' hyperthyroidism. RNA transcripts provided the template for amplifying TCR beta CDR3 regions. An initial RT-PCR round employing HTBI primers preceded a second-round multiplex PCR. TCRdb passed the multiplex PCR reads through MiXCR, listing each CDR3 protein once. The sample includes roughly 500,000 distinct CDR3 sequences, approximately 14% of them seen just once. Sequences were obtained from blood. The receptors shown here come from a woman aged 25 to 45 with Graves' ophthalmopathy.

The gene calls are TRBV6-5 and TRBJ2-3, with TRBD2 as a possible D gene (6 bases). V was trimmed by 2 bases and J by 6 bases, leaving 9 bases between them. CDR1 is MNHEY, CDR2 SVGAGI, per germline. The CDR3 length is 13 residues. The CDR3 sequence is CASSYGLADTQYF. The CDR3 DNA reads TGTGCCAGCAGTTACGGGCTAGCGGATACGCAGTATTTT.

This clonotype was found many times. The chain couples TRBV2 to TRBJ2-7; TRBD1 might be the D (6 bases). V was pared by 5 bases and J by 0 bases, with 14 bases between. Germline V CDR1 and CDR2: SNHLY, FYNNEI. The length of the CDR3 is 15 residues. CDR3 amino acids: CASSSDRSPSYEQYF. The DNA of the CDR3 is TGTGCCAGCAGTTCAGACAGGTCACCCTCCTACGAGCAGTACTTC. Full variable domain (remainder filled in from reference TRBV2 and TRBJ2-7): EPEVTQTPSHQVTQMGQEVILRCVPISNHLYFYWYRQILGQKVEFLVSFYNNEISEKSEIFDDQFSVERPDGSNFTLKIRSTKLEDSAMYFCASSSDRSPSYEQYFGPGTRLTVT.

This clonotype has just a few counts. V and J are TRBV11-2 and TRBJ1-5; D not resolved. The CDR3 spans 15 residues. V lost 1 base to trimming and J lost 0 bases, with 7 bases between them. In germline, CDR1 is SGHAT, CDR2 FQNNGV. The CDR3 DNA is TGTGCCAGCAGCTTAGGTTGGGATAGCAATCAGCCCCAGCATTTT. It specifies CASSLGWDSNQPQHF.

This clonotype has at least ten counts. The chain is built from TRBV19 and TRBJ1-1; 9 bases line up with TRBD1. The CDR3 covers 17 residues. Germline V gene lookup returns CDR1 LNHDA and CDR2 SQIVND (reference sequence). Trimming took 6 bases from V and 2 from J; bases not matched to a gene: 13. The CDR3 loop is CASRTTGGSISNTEAFF. CDR3 DNA: TGTGCCAGTAGAACAACAGGGGGCTCTATCTCCAACACTGAAGCTTTCTTT.

This clonotype was seen repeatedly, ten times or more. The chain joins TRBV24-1 to TRBJ1-2; no definite D call. The CDR3 totals 16 residues. In germline, CDR1 is KGHDR, CDR2 SFDVKD. With 6 bases removed from V and 4 bases from J, the gap between germline ends came to 20 bases. CDR3 sequence (DNA): TGTGCCACCAGTAGTGGTTCACAGCGAGGCTTCTATGGCTACACCTTC. Its protein is CATSSGSQRGFYGYTF.

This clonotype was seen just once. The chain joins TRBV12-3 or TRBV12-4 to TRBJ1-5; unclear D gene. The CDR3 totals 15 residues. V was cut by 5 bases and J by 6 bases, with 17 bases left in between. CDR3 bases: TGTGCCAGCAGTCCAACTTCGGGGAATTCTCAGCCCCAGCATTTT. It codes for CASSPTSGNSQPQHF.

This clonotype was detected ten times or more. This chain links TRBV6-5 with TRBJ2-5; a weak D match, TRBD2 (5 bases). The ends were cut back, 2 bases at V and 5 bases at J, with 12 bases in the middle. CDR3 size: 14 residues. Looked up from germline, CDR1 is MNHEY and CDR2 is SVGAGI. The CDR3 reads CASSYPLAGETQYF. In nucleotides, the CDR3 is TGTGCCAGCAGTTACCCTCTAGCCGGGGAGACCCAGTACTTC.

This clonotype was recorded at least ten times. The chain carries TRBV20-1 and TRBJ2-3; 12 bases align to TRBD1. V lost 1 base, J lost 4 bases, and 15 bases stayed unmatched. CDR1 is DFQATT, CDR2 SNEGSKA, per germline (reference sequence). This CDR3 contains 19 residues. The CDR3 DNA reads TGCAGTGCTAGAGCCGGGACAGGGGGCGCATTACTTAGGGCAGATACGCAGTATTTT. This sequence encodes CSARAGTGGALLRADTQYF.

The chain employs TRBV6-1 and TRBJ1-5, with D hard to call. CDR3 length: 15 residues. The V end was cut by 6 bases, the J end by 2 bases, with 14 bases between. CDR1 and CDR2 from the germline V gene are MNHNS and SASEGT. The CDR3 nucleotides read TGTGCCAGCAGAAACCGAGAGGGAGGCAATCAGCCCCAGCATTTT. Protein product: CASRNREGGNQPQHF.

This clonotype was seen at least ten times. The chain is built from TRBV7-6 and TRBJ2-5; D remains ambiguous. Trimming cost V 2 bases and J 5 bases, with 9 bases left between them. The germline V gene encodes CDR1 SGHVS and CDR2 FNYEAQ. The CDR3 loop spans 13 amino acids. This CDR3 is CASSLNAWETQYF. The CDR3 coding sequence is TGTGCCAGCAGCTTAAACGCGTGGGAGACCCAGTACTTC.

This clonotype was seen ten or more times. The J gene is TRBJ2-7, the V gene TRBV6-4; 9 bases are shared with TRBD2. This CDR3 spans 16 amino acids. The J segment lost 1 base and the V segment lost 1 base, leaving 5 bases of the junction unmatched. Germline values: CDR1 MRHNA, CDR2 SNTAGT. The CDR3 coding sequence is TGTGCCAGCAGTGACTATGCGGGAGGGCCTTCCTACGAGCAGTACTTC. It encodes CASSDYAGGPSYEQYF.

The genes are TRBV7-6 and TRBJ2-3, with D unresolved. CDR3 length: 13 amino acids. Germline values: CDR1 SGHVS, CDR2 FNYEAQ. V lost 4 bases and J lost 6, with 11 bases in between. The CDR3 spells CASSWKGGDTQYF. In nucleotides, the CDR3 is TGTGCCAGCAGCTGGAAGGGTGGGGATACGCAGTATTTT.